This entry lists 21 T cell receptor beta chains sequenced from one sample in a study of blood T cell repertoires in COVID-19. Clones were sequenced by immunoSEQ multiplex PCR, and TCRdb holds only the in-frame ones, with some missing. The data show roughly 130,000 clones, about four fifths seen once. Source material: PBMCs or T cells enriched from blood (not recorded which). The receptors shown here come from a man in his forties or fifties who had recovered from COVID-19.

The V gene is TRBV18, the J gene TRBJ1-3, with D perhaps matching TRBD1 (6 bases). Trimming removed 3 bases at V and 0 bases at J, with 15 bases between. Per germline, CDR1 KGHSH and CDR2 LQKENI. The CDR3 extends over 17 amino acids. The CDR3 region is CASSPGMVGGSGNTIYF. CDR3 in DNA: TGTGCCAGCTCACCCGGAATGGTAGGGGGCTCTGGAAACACCATATATTTT.

This clone was found a few times. The chain couples TRBV4-1 to TRBJ1-2; no clear D gene. With 4 bases removed from V and 2 bases from J, the gap between germline ends came to 17 bases. The CDR3 length is 16 residues. Germline CDR1 MGHRA, CDR2 YSYEKL. CDR3 sequence: CASSRTSRRLNYGYTF. CDR3 DNA: TGCGCCAGCAGCCGAACTTCTCGGCGGCTAAACTATGGCTACACCTTC.

This clone was seen just once. The V call is TRBV11-1, the J call TRBJ2-3; D is perhaps TRBD2 (5 bases). Trimming removed 6 bases from V and 6 bases from J, with 10 bases in between. CDR3 length: 12 amino acids. Germline V gene sequence: CDR1 SGHAT, CDR2 FQDESV (reference sequence). CDR3 region: CASSFGLDTQYF. The DNA of the CDR3 is TGTGCCAGCAGTTTCGGACTTGATACGCAGTATTTT.

This chain links TRBV10-1 with TRBJ1-1; D is unresolved. The CDR3 sequence is 13 residues long. Trimming cost V 1 base and J 4 bases, with 7 bases left between them. CDR1 is WNHNN, CDR2 SYGVQD, per germline (reference sequence). CDR3 DNA sequence: TGCGCCAGCAGTGAGTGGGAGAGCACTGAAGCTTTCTTT. Its translation: CASSEWESTEAFF.

V and J are TRBV7-2 and TRBJ1-2; D is uncertain. V was clipped by 1 base and J by 2 bases, with 11 bases between them. This CDR3 region has 15 residues. Looked up from germline, CDR1 is SGHTA and CDR2 is FQGNSA. CDR3 DNA sequence: TGTGCCAGCAGCTTAGTTGAGGGCATCAACTATGGCTACACCTTC. Translation: CASSLVEGINYGYTF. Full variable domain (outside the CDR3, taken from reference TRBV7-2 and TRBJ1-2): GAGVSQSPSNKVTEKGKDVELRCDPISGHTALYWYRQSLGQGLEFLIYFQGNSAPDKSGLPSDRFSAERTGGSVSTLTIQRTQQEDSAVYLCASSLVEGINYGYTFGSGTRLTVV.

The rearrangement links TRBV4-1 to TRBJ1-5, with 7 bases fitting TRBD1. CDR3 length equals 16 residues. The germline V gene encodes CDR1 MGHRA and CDR2 YSYEKL. After removal of 1 base from V and 5 bases from J, the junction contained 8 bases not matched to a gene. CDR3 sequence reads: CASSQVSTGWDQPQHF. CDR3 in DNA: TGCGCCAGCAGCCAAGTTTCGACAGGGTGGGATCAGCCCCAGCATTTT.

The rearrangement links TRBV6-5 to TRBJ1-5, with D perhaps matching TRBD1 (6 bases). The CDR3 has 15 residues. V lost 6 bases to trimming and J lost 0 bases, with 12 bases between them. Germline loops: CDR1 MNHEY, CDR2 SVGAGI. This CDR3 reads CASSLTGYSNQPQHF. The CDR3 nucleotides are TGTGCCAGCAGCCTGACAGGTTATAGCAATCAGCCCCAGCATTTT.

The chain joins TRBV7-2 to TRBJ1-5; D remains unclear. Deletions cut 1 base from V and 4 bases from J, with 11 bases between. Per the germline V gene, CDR1 is SGHTA and CDR2 is FQGNSA. The CDR3 has 15 residues. CDR3: CASSLDSRTNQPQHF. CDR3 coding DNA: TGTGCCAGCAGCTTAGACAGCAGGACTAATCAGCCCCAGCATTTT.

This sequence joins TRBV4-1 and TRBJ1-1; D might be TRBD1 (5 bases). Trimming shortened V by 1 base and J by 3 bases, and 6 bases separated the two germline ends. The CDR3 totals 13 residues. In germline, CDR1 is MGHRA, CDR2 YSYEKL. This chain's CDR3 is CASSQGRDTEAFF. In nucleotides, the CDR3 is TGCGCCAGCAGCCAAGGCAGGGACACTGAAGCTTTCTTT.

The rearrangement uses TRBV28 and TRBJ1-6; a weak D match, TRBD1 (6 bases). The length of the CDR3 is 14 residues. Germline V lookup: CDR1 MDHEN, CDR2 SYDVKM. V shed 4 bases and J shed 8 bases, with 12 bases lying between them. CDR3 in amino acids: CASSYRVTDSPLHF. In DNA form, the CDR3 reads TGTGCCAGCAGTTACAGGGTGACGGATTCACCCCTCCACTTT.

The chain employs TRBV7-2 and TRBJ2-5; 16 nucleotides match TRBD2. Germline CDR1 SGHTA, CDR2 FQGNSA. The CDR3 consists of 18 residues. V lost 1 base, J lost 1 base, and 3 bases stayed unmatched. The CDR3 reads CASSLVGLAGGIQETQYF. The CDR3 coding sequence is TGTGCCAGCAGCTTAGTGGGACTAGCGGGGGGGATCCAAGAGACCCAGTACTTC.

This chain connects TRBV11-2 to TRBJ1-3; the match to TRBD1 covers 8 bases. The germline V gene encodes CDR1 SGHAT and CDR2 FQNNGV. V trimming: 1 base; J trimming: 1 base; junction bases outside the gene matches: 6. CDR3 size: 17 residues. CDR3: CASSLAAGGASGNTIYF. The CDR3 region has the DNA TGTGCCAGCAGCTTAGCAGCAGGGGGCGCTTCTGGAAACACCATATATTTT. The full variable domain, with the rest looked up from reference TRBV11-2 and TRBJ1-3, is EAGVAQSPRYKIIEKRQSVAFWCNPISGHATLYWYQQILGQGPKLLIQFQNNGVVDDSQLPKDRFSAERLKGVDSTLKIQPAKLEDSAVYLCASSLAAGGASGNTIYFGEGSWLTVV.

J is TRBJ2-1 and V is TRBV19; TRBD2 agrees at 11 bases. Germline-derived CDR1 and CDR2 are LNHDA and SQIVND (reference sequence). This CDR3 has 14 amino acids. Trimming took 7 bases from V and 3 from J; bases not matched to a gene: 2. The CDR3 DNA is TGTGCCAGTATTAGCGGGGGGGACTACAATGAGCAGTTCTTC. It translates to CASISGGDYNEQFF. Full variable domain (outside the CDR3, taken from reference TRBV19 and TRBJ2-1): DGGITQSPKYLFRKEGQNVTLSCEQNLNHDAMYWYRQDPGQGLRLIYYSQIVNDFQKGDIAEGYSVSREKKESFPLTVTSAQKNPTAFYLCASISGGDYNEQFFGPGTRLTVL.

This chain links TRBV7-2 with TRBJ1-1; 7 bases map to TRBD1. Germline V gives CDR1 SGHTA, CDR2 FQGNSA. The V segment lost 2 bases and the J segment 4 bases; nucleotides outside the gene matches: 4. The CDR3 sequence is 14 residues long. The CDR3 spells CASSLPTGATEAFF. The CDR3 DNA reads TGTGCCAGCAGCTTACCCACAGGGGCCACTGAAGCTTTCTTT.

This chain uses TRBV11-2 with TRBJ2-5; 10 nucleotides agree with TRBD2. Germline V CDR1 and CDR2: SGHAT, FQNNGV. V shed 0 bases and J 1 base; nucleotides not matched to a gene: 5. The CDR3 has 17 residues. The CDR3 coding sequence is TGTGCCAGCAGCTTAGAGTTACTAGCGGGGCGCCAAGAGACCCAGTACTTC. The encoded protein is CASSLELLAGRQETQYF.

The table lists this clone with a few counts. The CDR3 spells CASSQEGQGAAEAFF. As DNA, the CDR3 is TGCGCCAGCAGCCAAGAGGGACAGGGGGCCGCTGAAGCTTTCTTT. The chain is built from TRBV4-3 and TRBJ1-1, with 12 positions matching TRBD1. The germline CDR1 and CDR2 sequences are LGHNA and YSLEER. With 0 bases clipped from V and 6 bases from J, the junction kept 2 bases outside the gene matches. The CDR3 is 15 residues long.

This clone has only one observation. The genes are TRBV27 and TRBJ2-7, with D unresolved. The length of the CDR3 is 11 residues. The V gene's germline CDR1 is MNHEY and CDR2 SMNVEV (reference sequence). The germline V and J ends were trimmed by 2 bases and 7 bases, with 6 bases remaining between them. The CDR3 nucleotides read TGTGCCAGCAGTTTAACGAGGGAGCAGTACTTC. Amino acid sequence: CASSLTREQYF.

This chain links TRBV19 with TRBJ2-2; D not resolved. The CDR3 has 12 residues. Germline V CDR1 and CDR2: LNHDA, SQIVND (reference sequence). V was trimmed by 7 bases and J by 7 bases, leaving 10 bases between them. The CDR3 is CASKSGHGELFF. As DNA, the CDR3 is TGTGCCAGTAAATCAGGTCACGGGGAGCTGTTTTTT.

The chain links TRBV18 to TRBJ2-7; 7 bases agree with TRBD1. V dropped 5 bases and J dropped 1; count of bases not matched to a gene: 5. Looked up from germline, CDR1 is KGHSH and CDR2 is LQKENI. The CDR3 consists of 14 residues. In DNA, the CDR3 is TGTGCCAGCTCAGTTAGACAGGGTTCCTACGAGCAGTACTTC. This gives the protein CASSVRQGSYEQYF.

The gene calls are TRBV18 and TRBJ1-6; D uncertain. Germline loops: CDR1 KGHSH, CDR2 LQKENI. This CDR3 is 13 amino acids long. The V end was cut by 4 bases, the J end by 11 bases, with 12 bases between. CDR3 loop: CASSLIEETPLHF. The CDR3 bases are TGTGCCAGCTCACTTATCGAGGAAACACCCCTCCACTTT. Based on the CDR3 plus reference TRBV18 and TRBJ1-6, the full variable domain is NAGVMQNPRHLVRRRGQEARLRCSPMKGHSHVYWYRQLPEEGLKFMVYLQKENIIDESGMPKERFSAEFPKEGPSILRIQQVVRGDSAAYFCASSLIEETPLHFGNGTRLTVT.

The gene calls are TRBV19 and TRBJ2-1; 11 nucleotides align to TRBD2. The J segment lost 10 bases and the V segment lost 4 bases, leaving 12 bases of the junction unmatched. CDR1 LNHDA and CDR2 SQIVND come from the germline V gene (reference sequence). The CDR3 consists of 16 residues. This CDR3 reads CASSRASGGIPREQFF. DNA of the CDR3: TGTGCCAGTAGTAGGGCTAGCGGGGGGATTCCAAGGGAGCAGTTCTTC.